A single sample is the source of the 14 T cell receptor beta chains below, sequenced in a study of blood T cell repertoires in COVID-19. The repertoire was sequenced with immunoSEQ multiplex PCR; TCRdb's copy has only in-frame clones and lacks some. The sample contains about 210,000 clones, 84% of which appear only once. Sequencing was done on a sample of peripheral blood. These receptors all stem from a woman between 50 and 59 years old with active or convalescent COVID-19.

This clone has a handful of counts. The chain carries TRBV9 and TRBJ2-5; 12 nucleotides align to TRBD2. The CDR3 is 15 residues long. Trimming at V came to 3 bases and at J to 4 bases, leaving 4 bases not matched to a gene. Germline-derived CDR1 and CDR2 are SGDLS and YYNGEE. CDR3 sequence (DNA): TGTGCCAGCAGCGCCTTACTAGCGGGGGGAGAGACCCAGTACTTC. It encodes CASSALLAGGETQYF.

The chain uses TRBV7-9 and TRBJ2-7; the D is unclear. Germline V gene sequence: CDR1 SEHNR, CDR2 FQNEAQ (reference sequence). This CDR3 spans 11 amino acids. Trimming left V 5 bases short and J 7 bases short, with 9 bases between. CDR3 sequence reads: CASSPGPEQYF. CDR3 nucleotides: TGTGCCAGCAGCCCCGGTCCGGAGCAGTACTTC.

This clone was recorded once. The missing conserved phenylalanine or tryptophan at the end of this CDR3 makes a read error likely. The DNA is omitted, as the CDR3 cannot be located on it reliably, and the CDR3 follows TCRdb's listing. This sequence joins TRBV19 and TRBJ2-7; the table's D gene call, TRBD1, was not cross checked with the DNA. Including both end residues, the CDR3 is 11 amino acids long. Germline V lookup: CDR1 LNHDA, CDR2 SQIVND (reference sequence). The CDR3 here is CASSMAQQGES.

There are many counts of this clone. The chain links TRBV6-2 or TRBV6-3 to TRBJ2-5, with D possibly being TRBD2 (6 bases). This CDR3 contains 14 residues. V shed 5 bases and J shed 0 bases, with 10 bases lying between them. CDR1 is MNHEY, CDR2 SVGEGT, per germline. The CDR3 is CASSPRDYQETQYF. The CDR3 DNA reads TGTGCCAGCAGTCCCCGGGACTACCAAGAGACCCAGTACTTC.

CDR3 sequence: CASSQVGPTGRKGYTF. As DNA, the CDR3 is TGTGCCAGCAGCCAAGTGGGCCCGACAGGGAGGAAGGGCTACACCTTC. The J gene is TRBJ1-2, the V gene TRBV14; 7 bases fit TRBD1. Germline CDR1 and CDR2: SGHDN and FVKESK. There are 16 residues in the CDR3. Trimming cost V 1 base and J 8 bases; bases outside gene matches: 13.

The count of this clone is one. This chain joins TRBV2 and TRBJ1-1; D unresolved. Germline V gene data show CDR1 as SNHLY and CDR2 as FYNNEI. The CDR3 runs to 11 residues. The V and J ends lost 7 bases and 11 bases respectively, with 14 bases between them. CDR3 residues: CASTTGIGAFF. CDR3 bases: TGTGCCAGCACGACCGGGATAGGGGCTTTCTTT.

V usage is TRBV15 and J usage is TRBJ1-3; D gene ambiguous. The CDR3 runs to 14 residues. CDR1 LNHNV and CDR2 YYDKDF come from the germline V gene (reference sequence). V was clipped by 8 bases and J by 0 bases, with 11 bases between them. As DNA, the CDR3 is TGTGCCACCCGGGATCCGAGCTCTGGAAACACCATATATTTT. Its translation: CATRDPSSGNTIYF.

DNA of the CDR3: TGTGCCACCAGTTTCCAGGCCCGCTACACCTTC. Protein sequence: CATSFQARYTF. The chain joins TRBV24-1 to TRBJ1-2; D gene unclear. Germline V gives CDR1 KGHDR, CDR2 SFDVKD. V was cut by 6 bases and J by 9 bases, with 10 bases left in between. The CDR3 is made up of 11 amino acids.

The chain combines TRBV5-1 with TRBJ2-5; a weak D match, TRBD1 (5 bases). Germline V gene sequence: CDR1 SGHRS, CDR2 YFSETQ. The CDR3 length is 14 residues. Trimming cost V 1 base and J 4 bases, with 11 bases left between them. CDR3 nucleotide sequence: TGCGCCAGCAGCTTGAAGCAGGGTCTAGAGACCCAGTACTTC. This translates into CASSLKQGLETQYF.

The chain joins TRBV6-1 to TRBJ2-7, with D perhaps TRBD1 (5 bases). The CDR3 has 14 amino acids. Germline CDR1 MNHNS, CDR2 SASEGT. Trimming left V 2 bases short and J 2 bases short, with 10 bases between. This CDR3 is CASSELTGAYEQYF. For the CDR3, the DNA is TGTGCCAGCAGTGAACTAACAGGCGCCTACGAGCAGTACTTC.

The chain combines TRBV5-1 with TRBJ2-5; 8 nucleotides match TRBD2. Trimming removed 4 bases from V and 3 bases from J; junction bases left unmatched: 8. Germline CDR1 and CDR2: SGHRS and YFSETQ. This CDR3 has 15 residues. The DNA of the CDR3 is TGCGCCAGCAGCCCACGGCAGACTAGCGAAGAGACCCAGTACTTC. Residues: CASSPRQTSEETQYF.

DNA of the CDR3: TGTGCCAGCAGCGTAGGAGGGAATGAGAATTCACCCCTCCACTTT. As protein: CASSVGGNENSPLHF. This chain links TRBV9 with TRBJ1-6; no reliable D call. The CDR3 runs to 15 residues. Per germline, CDR1 SGDLS and CDR2 YYNGEE. V lost 0 bases to trimming and J lost 7 bases, with 11 bases between them. Full variable domain (missing parts from reference TRBV9 and TRBJ1-6): DSGVTQTPKHLITATGQRVTLRCSPRSGDLSVYWYQQSLDQGLQFLIQYYNGEERAKGNILERFSAQQFPDLHSELNLSSLELGDSALYFCASSVGGNENSPLHFGNGTRLTVT.

The chain joins TRBV6-1 to TRBJ1-2; 9 bases are shared with TRBD1. CDR1 and CDR2 (germline): MNHNS, SASEGT. The CDR3 is made up of 16 amino acids. V lost 3 bases to trimming and J lost 6 bases; unmatched junction nucleotides: 11. CDR3 in amino acids: CASSDRDRVLGHGYTF. The CDR3 DNA is TGTGCCAGCAGTGATCGGGACAGGGTATTAGGTCATGGCTACACCTTC.

On this clone itself: Additional DNA sequences in this sample encode the identical CDR3. This chain links TRBV9 with TRBJ2-3; D remains ambiguous. V lost 0 bases to trimming and J lost 1 base, with 3 bases between them. Germline CDR1 SGDLS, CDR2 YYNGEE. The CDR3 consists of 13 residues. CDR3 sequence reads: CASSVGGTDTQYF. DNA of the CDR3: TGTGCCAGCAGCGTAGGAGGCACAGATACGCAGTATTTT.